This TCR beta chain was recorded in a study of blood T cell repertoires in COVID-19. As for the study in general: PBMCs, B-cell-depleted T cells, or T cells were the source of the cDNA or gDNA that made up the material.

Assay used: immunoSEQ multiplex PCR; TCRdb lists only in-frame clones, some missing. The table has over 200,000 clones, nearly 90% seen once; the top ten hold roughly 16%. This receptor was identified in a man aged 25 to 40 who had been exposed to COVID-19. Sequencing input: PBMCs or T cells enriched from blood (not recorded which).

CDR3 region: CAWRLEAGAFF. The CDR3 nucleotides read TGTGCCTGGAGATTGGAGGCTGGAGCTTTCTTT. The J gene is TRBJ1-1, the V gene TRBV30; no firm D call. The CDR3 runs to 11 residues. V dropped 3 bases and J dropped 10 bases, with 12 bases sitting between them. Germline V gives CDR1 GTSNPN, CDR2 SVGIG (reference sequence).